This entry describes one T cell receptor (beta chain). The antigen is undetermined. The PCR was carried out with 60 Vbeta primers and 13 Jbeta primers. Clones were sequenced by immunoSEQ multiplex PCR, and TCRdb holds only the in-frame ones, with some missing. The data show about 240,000 clones, about 85% seen once. V was trimmed by 3 bases and J by 3 bases, leaving 3 bases between them. Germline V gives CDR1 MNHEY, CDR2 SMNVEV (reference sequence). The CDR3 loop spans 11 amino acids. This sample is drawn from a study of cytomegalovirus exposure and HLA in healthy donors. Broader study findings: Researchers catalogued over 150 TCR beta chains as cytomegalovirus-associated. It was assumed in the presence/absence analyses that sequencing depth was roughly uniform across donors. In an earlier analysis, about 87% or about 30%: the productive usage of most TCR beta V segments.

The chain combines TRBV27 with TRBJ2-7; D call uncertain. Sequencing used PBMCs. The source of this sequence is a girl aged 2-10 years in good health and CMV-seronegative. The CDR3 sequence: CASSFGYEQYF. The CDR3 nucleotides are TGTGCCAGCAGTTTCGGCTACGAGCAGTACTTC.